A single sample gave rise to the 7 T cell receptor beta chains below, sequenced in a study of monozygotic twins with inflammatory bowel disease. Reanalyzing the 5' RACE reads, TCRdb keeps one entry per CDR3 protein, without DNA. Seen in this sample are approximately 210,000 distinct CDR3 sequences; the ten most common clones hold 7.7%. The source material was blood. All receptors derive from a human donor with ulcerative colitis or Crohn's disease, or a healthy co-twin of an affected twin (not recorded which).

The chain joins TRBV29-1 to TRBJ2-5; absent DNA, TCRdb's TRBD1 call cannot be checked. Germline V lookup: CDR1 SQVTM, CDR2 ANQGSEA. This CDR3 contains 14 residues. CDR3 protein: CSVPDGARVGTQYF.

V is TRBV20-1 and J is TRBJ1-4; TCRdb's assignment of TRBD1 cannot be checked, as there is no DNA. The CDR3 covers 15 residues. Germline-derived CDR1 and CDR2 are DFQATT and SNEGSKA (reference sequence). CDR3 region: CSARGQGGTNEKLFF.

The chain combines TRBV20-1 with TRBJ2-3; with no DNA, the TCRdb D assignment of TRBD2 cannot be verified. The CDR3 sequence is 16 residues long. The germline V gene has CDR1 DFQATT and CDR2 SNEGSKA (reference sequence). The CDR3 here is CSARPRAGVRTDTQYF.

The chain recombines TRBV10-3 with TRBJ2-7; TCRdb's D call of TRBD1 is untestable without DNA. This CDR3 is 13 amino acids long. The germline CDR1 and CDR2 sequences are ENHRY and SYGVKD. The CDR3 is CAITRGVSYEQYF.

The J gene is TRBJ2-3, the V gene TRBV5-8; TCRdb's D gene call, TRBD2, goes unchecked for lack of DNA. CDR3 length equals 17 residues. Germline V gene lookup returns CDR1 SGHTS and CDR2 YDEGEE. The chain's CDR3 is CASSLEWAGPSTDTQYF.

The chain uses TRBV7-2 and TRBJ2-2. CDR3 length: 14 amino acids. The germline V gene has CDR1 SGHTA and CDR2 FQGNSA. The CDR3 sequence is CASRQSLNTGELFF.

The chain couples TRBV20-1 to TRBJ2-1; TCRdb's D gene call, TRBD1, goes unchecked for lack of DNA. CDR3 length equals 14 residues. Germline values: CDR1 DFQATT, CDR2 SNEGSKA (reference sequence). The CDR3 loop reads CSAPNRGGYNEQFF.